The rows below give T cell receptor beta chains drawn from one sample of a study of T cell changes during pregnancy in multiple sclerosis. Profiled with immunoSEQ multiplex PCR; TCRdb holds only in-frame clones, not every one. Of around 26,000 clones in the sample, roughly 89% were seen once. Source: CD8+ T cells from peripheral blood mononuclear cells, taken in the second trimester of pregnancy. Receptors originate from a female donor with multiple sclerosis, enrolled in a pregnancy study. Both conserved end residues are part of each CDR3. Fields, in order: D gene, V gene, clone size, J gene, CDR3 DNA, CDR3 protein. D genes are given only for firm matches. Expanded clones get a size class; other rows say once, few or many, or leave the size out.

d_call: TRBD1
v_call: TRBV5-6
clone_size: few
j_call: TRBJ1-1
cdr3_nt: TGTGCCAGCAGCTTGGGACAGGGAAGGGGTGAAGCTTTCTTT
cdr3_aa: CASSLGQGRGEAFF

d_call: TRBD1
v_call: TRBV7-2
clone_size: once
j_call: TRBJ2-3
cdr3_nt: TGTGCCAGCAGCGAGACAGGGGGGAGGGGAGGAGATACGCAGTATTTT
cdr3_aa: CASSETGGRGGDTQYF

d_call: TRBD2
v_call: TRBV5-6
clone_size: .
j_call: TRBJ2-2
cdr3_nt: TGTGCCAGCAGTCCTCCGGGACTAGCGGGATGGAACACCGGGGAGCTGTTTTTT
cdr3_aa: CASSPPGLAGWNTGELFF

d_call: TRBD2
v_call: TRBV29-1
clone_size: .
j_call: TRBJ2-3
cdr3_nt: TGCAGCGTTGAAGGGTCGAGCGGGAGTATCCCAGATACGCAGTATTTT
cdr3_aa: CSVEGSSGSIPDTQYF

d_call: TRBD2
v_call: TRBV27
clone_size: .
j_call: TRBJ2-7
cdr3_nt: TGTGCCAGCAGTTTTGGTAGCGGGAGCCACGAGCAGTACTTC
cdr3_aa: CASSFGSGSHEQYF

d_call: TRBD1
v_call: TRBV7-8
clone_size: .
j_call: TRBJ2-7
cdr3_nt: TGTGCCAGCAGCCTACGGGGACAGACTTTCTACGAGCAGTACTTC
cdr3_aa: CASSLRGQTFYEQYF

d_call: .
v_call: TRBV27
clone_size: .
j_call: TRBJ1-1
cdr3_nt: TGTGCCAGCAGTCTATCCGGGTCTACTGAAGCTTTCTTT
cdr3_aa: CASSLSGSTEAFF

d_call: TRBD1
v_call: TRBV5-4
clone_size: once
j_call: TRBJ2-7
cdr3_nt: TGTGCCAGCAGCGAAACAGGGGGAGGTAGCTACGAGCAGTACTTC
cdr3_aa: CASSETGGGSYEQYF

d_call: TRBD1
v_call: TRBV2
clone_size: .
j_call: TRBJ2-1
cdr3_nt: TGTGCCAGCCCCGGGACAGAGAACAATGAGCAGTTCTTC
cdr3_aa: CASPGTENNEQFF

d_call: .
v_call: TRBV15
clone_size: .
j_call: TRBJ1-2
cdr3_nt: TGTGCCACCAGCAGAGATCAGGCAGTGTTCTTC
cdr3_aa: CATSRDQAVFF

d_call: TRBD1
v_call: TRBV7-9
clone_size: .
j_call: TRBJ2-6
cdr3_nt: TGTGCCAGCAGCTTCCGGGACAGGGGGCTATTTGGGGCCAACGTCCTGACTTTC
cdr3_aa: CASSFRDRGLFGANVLTF

d_call: .
v_call: TRBV6-4
clone_size: .
j_call: TRBJ1-1
cdr3_nt: TGTGCCAGCAGTCTCGAGGCGGGACTCAGGAACACTGAAGCTTTCTTT
cdr3_aa: CASSLEAGLRNTEAFF

d_call: TRBD2
v_call: TRBV7-2
clone_size: .
j_call: TRBJ2-1
cdr3_nt: TGTGCCAGCAGCCCCTTAGCGGGAGGCTCCTACAATGAGCAGTTCTTC
cdr3_aa: CASSPLAGGSYNEQFF

d_call: .
v_call: TRBV4-1
clone_size: .
j_call: TRBJ2-5
cdr3_nt: TGCGCCAGCAGCCAAGAAATGAGGATACAAGAGACCCAGTACTTC
cdr3_aa: CASSQEMRIQETQYF

d_call: .
v_call: TRBV10-3
clone_size: .
j_call: TRBJ2-3
cdr3_nt: TGTGCCATCGGGGGGAGAGCTAGCACAGATACGCAGTATTTT
cdr3_aa: CAIGGRASTDTQYF

d_call: .
v_call: TRBV5-1
clone_size: .
j_call: TRBJ2-1
cdr3_nt: TGCGCCAGCAGCTTGTGGCGGGATTCCTACAATGAGCAGTTCTTC
cdr3_aa: CASSLWRDSYNEQFF

d_call: .
v_call: TRBV4-3
clone_size: .
j_call: TRBJ2-3
cdr3_nt: TGCGCCAGCAGCCAAACGATACCCTCGAGTTCAGATACGCAGTATTTT
cdr3_aa: CASSQTIPSSSDTQYF

d_call: TRBD2
v_call: TRBV2
clone_size: .
j_call: TRBJ2-5
cdr3_nt: TGTGCCACCATAGCGGGAGGGCCAAAGCAGTACTTC
cdr3_aa: CATIAGGPKQYF

d_call: .
v_call: TRBV5-6
clone_size: .
j_call: TRBJ1-2
cdr3_nt: TGTGCCAGCAGCTTGGGGGCTGCAGGCTACACCTTC
cdr3_aa: CASSLGAAGYTF

d_call: .
v_call: TRBV28
clone_size: .
j_call: TRBJ1-1
cdr3_nt: TGTGCCAGCAGTTTTTGGCGGGGGCTGAACACTGAAGCTTTCTTT
cdr3_aa: CASSFWRGLNTEAFF

d_call: .
v_call: TRBV28
clone_size: medium-sized
j_call: TRBJ1-1
cdr3_nt: TGTGCCAGCAGGCCCAGGAACACTGAAGCTTTCTTT
cdr3_aa: CASRPRNTEAFF

d_call: TRBD1
v_call: TRBV2
clone_size: few
j_call: TRBJ1-2
cdr3_nt: TGTGCCAGCATGTTCTTCGAACAGGGGTCCTCCACCTATGGCTACACCTTC
cdr3_aa: CASMFFEQGSSTYGYTF

d_call: .
v_call: TRBV27
clone_size: .
j_call: TRBJ2-7
cdr3_nt: TGTGCCAGCAGTTTTGTCCGGAGCTCCTACGAGCAGTACTTC
cdr3_aa: CASSFVRSSYEQYF

d_call: .
v_call: TRBV5-4
clone_size: once
j_call: TRBJ2-7
cdr3_nt: TGTGCCAGCAGCACAACCTACGAGCAGTACTTC
cdr3_aa: CASSTTYEQYF

d_call: TRBD2
v_call: TRBV13
clone_size: .
j_call: TRBJ2-1
cdr3_nt: TGTGCCAGCAGCTTTAGACAGGGGACTAGCGGGAGGGTCCCATACAATGAGCAGTTCTTC
cdr3_aa: CASSFRQGTSGRVPYNEQFF

d_call: TRBD2
v_call: TRBV4-1
clone_size: .
j_call: TRBJ2-1
cdr3_nt: TGCGCCAGCAGCCAGGATACTAGCGGGACCTACAATGAGCAGTTCTTC
cdr3_aa: CASSQDTSGTYNEQFF

d_call: TRBD2
v_call: TRBV9
clone_size: .
j_call: TRBJ2-5
cdr3_nt: TGTGCCAGCAGCGTAGAAGGGGCGGGAGGGTGGGAGACCCAGTACTTC
cdr3_aa: CASSVEGAGGWETQYF

d_call: TRBD2
v_call: TRBV14
clone_size: once
j_call: TRBJ2-1
cdr3_nt: TGTGCCAGCAGCCAAGATTGGTTAGAAGCGGGAGGGCCCGGGAATGAGCAGTTCTTC
cdr3_aa: CASSQDWLEAGGPGNEQFF

d_call: TRBD2
v_call: TRBV29-1
clone_size: .
j_call: TRBJ2-1
cdr3_nt: TGCAGCGTTGGGACTAGCGGGTCCTTCTACAATGAGCAGTTCTTC
cdr3_aa: CSVGTSGSFYNEQFF

d_call: TRBD2
v_call: TRBV29-1
clone_size: .
j_call: TRBJ2-1
cdr3_nt: TGCAGCGCTACAGGACTAGCGGACTACAATGAGCAGTTCTTC
cdr3_aa: CSATGLADYNEQFF

d_call: TRBD2
v_call: TRBV7-6
clone_size: once
j_call: TRBJ2-1
cdr3_nt: TGTGCCAGCAGTCAGACTCACCGACTAGCGGTTTCCTACAATGAGCAGTTCTTC
cdr3_aa: CASSQTHRLAVSYNEQFF

d_call: .
v_call: TRBV6-4
clone_size: .
j_call: TRBJ2-1
cdr3_nt: TGTGCCAGCAGTGACTCGTTCAGGGGGGACTACAATGAGCAGTTCTTC
cdr3_aa: CASSDSFRGDYNEQFF

d_call: .
v_call: TRBV19
clone_size: .
j_call: TRBJ2-1
cdr3_nt: TGTGCCAGTAGTATAGATCTGACTCAAGGCTACAATGAGCAGTTCTTC
cdr3_aa: CASSIDLTQGYNEQFF

d_call: TRBD1
v_call: TRBV4-2
clone_size: .
j_call: TRBJ2-7
cdr3_nt: TGTGCCAGCAGCCATGACAGGGGCGAGCAGTACTTC
cdr3_aa: CASSHDRGEQYF

d_call: .
v_call: TRBV7-9
clone_size: .
j_call: TRBJ1-2
cdr3_nt: TGTGCCAGCAGCTTAGGGACAGCTTATGGCTACACCTTC
cdr3_aa: CASSLGTAYGYTF

d_call: .
v_call: TRBV15
clone_size: .
j_call: TRBJ1-4
cdr3_nt: TGTGCCACCAGCAGAGATCTTTTAGTAATTGCAACTAATGAAAAACTGTTTTTT
cdr3_aa: CATSRDLLVIATNEKLFF

d_call: TRBD1
v_call: TRBV4-2
clone_size: once
j_call: TRBJ1-1
cdr3_nt: TGTGCCAGCAGCCAAGGGGGGGACAGGACGAGGGGTGAAGCTTTCTTT
cdr3_aa: CASSQGGDRTRGEAFF

d_call: .
v_call: TRBV6-5
clone_size: .
j_call: TRBJ1-1
cdr3_nt: TGTGCCAGCTTCCGAGACAGCTTCAGAGGAGAAGCTTTCTTT
cdr3_aa: CASFRDSFRGEAFF

d_call: TRBD1
v_call: TRBV2
clone_size: .
j_call: TRBJ2-7
cdr3_nt: TGTGCCAGCAGTATATCAGGGGGCGAGCAGTACTTC
cdr3_aa: CASSISGGEQYF

d_call: .
v_call: TRBV7-6
clone_size: .
j_call: TRBJ1-3
cdr3_nt: TGTACCAGCAGCTTAGCGGAGGTCGTGGGAGGAAACACCATATATTTT
cdr3_aa: CTSSLAEVVGGNTIYF

d_call: TRBD1
v_call: TRBV7-8
clone_size: .
j_call: TRBJ1-4
cdr3_nt: TGTGCCAGCAGCGTCCAGGGGGGCGAGTTGGGTTATGAAAAACTGTTTTTT
cdr3_aa: CASSVQGGELGYEKLFF

d_call: TRBD2
v_call: TRBV11-2
clone_size: .
j_call: TRBJ2-7
cdr3_nt: TGTGCCAGCAGCTTAGGCCGCCTAGCGGGAGGCCCCTGGGGCGAGCAGTACTTC
cdr3_aa: CASSLGRLAGGPWGEQYF

d_call: TRBD2
v_call: TRBV19
clone_size: .
j_call: TRBJ2-1
cdr3_nt: TGTGCCAGTAGTATAGAGGGAGGGGCGGGAGCATCATACAATGAGCAGTTCTTC
cdr3_aa: CASSIEGGAGASYNEQFF

d_call: TRBD1
v_call: TRBV11-2
clone_size: .
j_call: TRBJ2-7
cdr3_nt: TGTGCCAGCAGCTTTTCGACAGGGACCTACGAGCAGTACTTC
cdr3_aa: CASSFSTGTYEQYF

d_call: .
v_call: TRBV7-9
clone_size: .
j_call: TRBJ2-5
cdr3_nt: TGTGCCAGCAGCGTAGGGACCGGGGGGCTGGGAGAGACCCAGTACTTC
cdr3_aa: CASSVGTGGLGETQYF

d_call: TRBD1
v_call: TRBV13
clone_size: .
j_call: TRBJ1-5
cdr3_nt: TGTGCCAGCAGCTTAGGGACAGGGGGAGGGCAGCCCCAGCATTTT
cdr3_aa: CASSLGTGGGQPQHF

d_call: .
v_call: TRBV4-2
clone_size: .
j_call: TRBJ2-1
cdr3_nt: TGTGCCAGCAGCCAAGACCCTAGCGCCGGGGAGCAGTTCTTC
cdr3_aa: CASSQDPSAGEQFF

d_call: .
v_call: TRBV5-1
clone_size: .
j_call: TRBJ1-4
cdr3_nt: TGCGCCAGCAGCTTGTCAGGGGCCAAAAATGAAAAACTGTTTTTT
cdr3_aa: CASSLSGAKNEKLFF

d_call: .
v_call: TRBV21-1
clone_size: .
j_call: TRBJ2-7
cdr3_nt: TGTGCCAGCAGCAGAAGGGACTCAAGGAGGTCCTACGAGCAGTACTTC
cdr3_aa: CASSRRDSRRSYEQYF

d_call: .
v_call: TRBV28
clone_size: .
j_call: TRBJ1-2
cdr3_nt: TGTGCCAGCAGCCCCCGGGGGAACAATGGCTACACCTTC
cdr3_aa: CASSPRGNNGYTF

d_call: TRBD2
v_call: TRBV27
clone_size: .
j_call: TRBJ2-1
cdr3_nt: TGTGCCAGCAGTCCCTTCGGGGGGGATCATGAGCAGTTCTTC
cdr3_aa: CASSPFGGDHEQFF

d_call: .
v_call: TRBV7-9
clone_size: .
j_call: TRBJ2-1
cdr3_nt: TGTGCCAGCAGCTCCGTAGCGGTCTCCTACAATGAGCAGTTCTTC
cdr3_aa: CASSSVAVSYNEQFF

d_call: TRBD1
v_call: TRBV7-9
clone_size: .
j_call: TRBJ1-2
cdr3_nt: TGTGCCAGCTCGTCGGGACAGGGGCGACTTGGACCCAAAGGCTACACCTTC
cdr3_aa: CASSSGQGRLGPKGYTF

d_call: .
v_call: TRBV15
clone_size: .
j_call: TRBJ2-7
cdr3_nt: TGTGCCACCAGCAGAGATCAGGAGGGGATCCACGAGCAGTACTTC
cdr3_aa: CATSRDQEGIHEQYF

d_call: TRBD2
v_call: TRBV4-2
clone_size: once
j_call: TRBJ2-1
cdr3_nt: TGTGCCAGCAGCCAAGACAGACTAGCGGCCTACAATGAGCAGTTCTTC
cdr3_aa: CASSQDRLAAYNEQFF

d_call: .
v_call: TRBV2
clone_size: .
j_call: TRBJ2-3
cdr3_nt: TGTGCCAGCATATTAGCCAAGGCTGCAGATACGCAGTATTTT
cdr3_aa: CASILAKAADTQYF

d_call: .
v_call: TRBV2
clone_size: once
j_call: TRBJ2-7
cdr3_nt: TGTGCCAGCAGGGTCCGGGTGCACCCCTACGAGCAGTACTTC
cdr3_aa: CASRVRVHPYEQYF

d_call: TRBD1
v_call: TRBV29-1
clone_size: .
j_call: TRBJ2-1
cdr3_nt: TGCAGCGCGAGACAGGGGGGATACAATGAGCAGTTCTTC
cdr3_aa: CSARQGGYNEQFF

d_call: .
v_call: TRBV27
clone_size: .
j_call: TRBJ2-7
cdr3_nt: TGTGCCAGCAGTTTATCGGATATAGCGGAGCAGTACTTC
cdr3_aa: CASSLSDIAEQYF

d_call: TRBD2
v_call: TRBV7-2
clone_size: .
j_call: TRBJ2-1
cdr3_nt: TGTGCCAGCAGCTTAGTAGCGGGGGTCTACAATGAGCAGTTCTTC
cdr3_aa: CASSLVAGVYNEQFF